A selection of T cell receptor beta chains follows, all from one sample in a study of regulatory T cells in long-lasting Graves disease. TCRdb redid the calling of the multiplex PCR reads with MiXCR, one entry per CDR3 protein. This sample has about 450,000 distinct CDR3 sequences, with around 24% found just once. The sequences come from peripheral blood mononuclear cells (PBMCs), collected when the disease was refractory, from a patient treated with antithyroid drugs. These receptor sequences come from a female donor with Graves disease. CDR3s include the opening cysteine and the closing phenylalanine or tryptophan. The order of the fields is CDR3 protein, D gene, V gene. The D gene is left open where the match is weak.

CDR3: CATSDFTSSGSYEQYF; D: -; V: TRBV24-1
CDR3: CASSLQGPPDEQYF; D: -; V: TRBV7-9
CDR3: CASSVDTGQPQHF; D: -; V: TRBV9
CDR3: CASSSDRDRDYEQYF; D: TRBD1; V: TRBV9
CDR3: CSAREASGTGELFF; D: TRBD2; V: TRBV20-1
CDR3: CASSEQGEYEQYF; D: TRBD1; V: TRBV2
CDR3: CASRQVRTEAFF; D: -; V: TRBV2
CDR3: CASRPSGASHEQYF; D: -; V: TRBV28
CDR3: CSVTNVRGAEQYF; D: -; V: TRBV29-1
CDR3: CASSYHGSGNTIYF; D: -; V: TRBV6-5
CDR3: CASNVGTASEAFF; D: TRBD1; V: TRBV6-1
CDR3: CASSFLGQKYEQYF; D: -; V: TRBV28
CDR3: CASSMPGEETQYF; D: -; V: TRBV19
CDR3: CSARLSPKGYEQYF; D: -; V: TRBV20-1
CDR3: CASSSSMGIGNEKLFF; D: -; V: TRBV7-6
CDR3: CSARDGATYEQYF; D: -; V: TRBV20-1
CDR3: CATAGGTQPQHF; D: TRBD1; V: TRBV10-3
CDR3: CASSPLHTGELFF; D: -; V: TRBV18
CDR3: CASSLGTGANQPQHF; D: TRBD1; V: TRBV27
CDR3: CASSLIGSNQPQHF; D: -; V: TRBV7-2
CDR3: CASSLSAGQGGLAYGYTF; D: TRBD1; V: TRBV28
CDR3: CASSYPTGTGTYEQYF; D: TRBD1; V: TRBV6-2/TRBV6-3
CDR3: CASSRGPGTGENEQFF; D: TRBD1; V: TRBV7-3
CDR3: CSAAPGPGGPYEQYF; D: TRBD1; V: TRBV20-1
CDR3: CATSRAHGELFF; D: -; V: TRBV24-1
CDR3: CASSAGQQETQYF; D: -; V: TRBV7-2
CDR3: CASSLENLPNNEQFF; D: -; V: TRBV5-1
CDR3: CASSETLAGDYEQYF; D: TRBD2; V: TRBV6-1
CDR3: CASRGANTGELFF; D: TRBD2; V: TRBV2
CDR3: CSAERPISNTEAFF; D: -; V: TRBV20-1
CDR3: CASSRPGTTNEKLFF; D: -; V: TRBV4-1
CDR3: CSARAPLGEAQPQHF; D: -; V: TRBV20-1
CDR3: CASSRGWTEAFF; D: -; V: TRBV28
CDR3: CASSMGSGNTIYF; D: -; V: TRBV19
CDR3: CASSSQGLAGIHEQYF; D: TRBD2; V: TRBV28
CDR3: CAIGTATYEQYF; D: TRBD1; V: TRBV10-3
CDR3: CASKTPDRFNEQYF; D: TRBD1; V: TRBV28
CDR3: CASSQGLAGFTGELFF; D: TRBD2; V: TRBV4-1
CDR3: CASSVFGQNTGELFF; D: -; V: TRBV25-1